This T cell receptor (beta chain) comes out of a study of blood T cells in healthy people across ages. The use of a sample-barcoded 5' primer and a J-beta primer mix characterized a second PCR of roughly 6 to 11 cycles. TCRdb re-called the 5' RACE reads through MiXCR, storing one row per CDR3 protein. The table records 710,000 or so distinct CDR3 sequences, roughly 20% of them present only once. The length of the CDR3 is 15 residues. The V gene's germline CDR1 is LGHNA and CDR2 YSLEER. The ends lost 1 base at V and 8 bases at J; junction bases unmatched: 8. The source material was blood. This TCR was sampled from a man in his 70s in good health. The chain is built from TRBV4-3 and TRBJ2-4; 7 nucleotides agree with TRBD1. The CDR3 protein is CASSQVDRESDIQYF. The CDR3 DNA reads TGCGCCAGCAGCCAAGTTGACAGGGAATCAGACATTCAGTACTTC.